This TCR beta chain emerged from a study of molecular identifiers for immune sequencing clone quantification. Germline CDR1 and CDR2: DFQATT and SNEGSKA (reference sequence). The CDR3 covers 14 residues. V was clipped by 3 bases and J by 4 bases, with 16 bases between them. This clonotype occurred many times. The antigen remains undetermined. A single record per CDR3 protein comes from TCRdb applying MiXCR to the PCR reads. The sample has about 640,000 distinct CDR3 sequences; nearly 20% are singletons. Overall study findings and caveats: Approximately 1 million naive cells reportedly did not prevent detection of spiked Jurkat TCR RNA from one cell. In naive cells, clones above 20 RNA copies held under 1% of molecules, whereas in effector cells they held over 98%.

Naive CD8 T cells were sorted, and the gate applied was CD8+CD4-CCR7+CD45RA+. The chain joins TRBV20-1 to TRBJ2-7; perhaps TRBD1 as D (7 bases). This TCR was recovered from a human donor in good health. Some libraries in this study had Jurkat cell RNA spiked in. What was sequenced was naive CD8+ T cells from blood, with Jurkat cell RNA spiked in. Sample subset: FACS-sorted CD8+CD4-CCR7+CD45RA+ naive T cells. In nucleotides, the CDR3 is TGCAGTGCTAGTGAGGGGGCGCGGGGATACGAGCAGTACTTC. It codes for CSASEGARGYEQYF.